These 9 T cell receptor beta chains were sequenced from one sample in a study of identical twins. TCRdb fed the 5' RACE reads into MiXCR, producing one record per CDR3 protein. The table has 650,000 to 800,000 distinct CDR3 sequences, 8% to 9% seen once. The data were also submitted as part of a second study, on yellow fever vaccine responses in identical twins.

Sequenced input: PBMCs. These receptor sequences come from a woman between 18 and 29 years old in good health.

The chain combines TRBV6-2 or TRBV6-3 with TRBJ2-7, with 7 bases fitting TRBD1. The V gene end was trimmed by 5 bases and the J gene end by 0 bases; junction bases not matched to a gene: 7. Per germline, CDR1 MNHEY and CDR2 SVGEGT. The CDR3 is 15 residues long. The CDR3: CASSDGTASSYEQYF. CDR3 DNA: TGTGCCAGCAGTGACGGGACAGCCAGCTCCTACGAGCAGTACTTC.

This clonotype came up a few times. For the CDR3, the DNA is TGTGCCAGCAGCCCTGTAAGGTACTCCTACAATGAGCAGTTCTTC. Protein sequence: CASSPVRYSYNEQFF. This rearrangement joins TRBV5-5 to TRBJ2-1; D call uncertain. CDR1 SGHKS and CDR2 YYEKEE come from the germline V gene (reference sequence). V was shortened by 4 bases and J by 0 bases, with 11 bases between the two germline ends. This CDR3 is 15 amino acids long.

This CDR3 is CASSRLLGEQYF. The CDR3 DNA sequence: TGTGCCAGCAGCCGCCTCTTGGGGGAGCAGTACTTC. V usage is TRBV7-2 and J usage is TRBJ2-7; D remains unclear. The CDR3 loop spans 12 amino acids. Trimming took 5 bases from V and 7 from J, leaving 12 bases between them. The germline CDR1 and CDR2 sequences are SGHTA and FQGNSA.

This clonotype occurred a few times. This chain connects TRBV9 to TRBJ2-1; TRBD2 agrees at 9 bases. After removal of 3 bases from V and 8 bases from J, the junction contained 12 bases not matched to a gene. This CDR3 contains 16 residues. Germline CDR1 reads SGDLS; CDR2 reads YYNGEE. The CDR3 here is CASSARGTSWVDEQFF. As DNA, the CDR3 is TGTGCCAGCAGCGCCCGAGGGACTAGCTGGGTCGATGAGCAGTTCTTC.

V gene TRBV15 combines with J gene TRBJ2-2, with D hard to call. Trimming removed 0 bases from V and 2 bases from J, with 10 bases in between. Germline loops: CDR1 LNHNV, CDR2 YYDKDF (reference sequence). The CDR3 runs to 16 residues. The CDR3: CATSREYERNTGELFF. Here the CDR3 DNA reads TGTGCCACCAGCAGAGAATACGAGCGCAACACCGGGGAGCTGTTTTTT.

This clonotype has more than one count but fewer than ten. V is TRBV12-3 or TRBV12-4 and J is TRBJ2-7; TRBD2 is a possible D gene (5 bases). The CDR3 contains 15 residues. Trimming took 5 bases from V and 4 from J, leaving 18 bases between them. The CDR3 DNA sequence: TGTGCCAGCAGTCCACGCCTCGGACGGGAATACGAGCAGTACTTC. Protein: CASSPRLGREYEQYF.

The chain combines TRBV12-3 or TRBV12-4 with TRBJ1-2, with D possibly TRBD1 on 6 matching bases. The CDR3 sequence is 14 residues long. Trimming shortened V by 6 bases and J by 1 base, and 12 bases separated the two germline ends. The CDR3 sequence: CASSRQVRNYGYTF. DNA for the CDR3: TGTGCCAGCAGCCGACAGGTCCGTAACTATGGCTACACCTTC.

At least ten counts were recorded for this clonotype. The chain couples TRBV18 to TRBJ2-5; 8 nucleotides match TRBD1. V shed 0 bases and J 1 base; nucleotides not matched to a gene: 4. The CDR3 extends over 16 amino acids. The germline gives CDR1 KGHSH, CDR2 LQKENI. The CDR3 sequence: CASSPPRGLLQETQYF. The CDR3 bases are TGTGCCAGCTCACCACCCAGGGGGCTCCTCCAAGAGACCCAGTACTTC.

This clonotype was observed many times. CDR3 residues: CASSQAGYNEQFF. The CDR3 DNA sequence: TGTGCCAGCAGCCAAGCAGGGTACAATGAGCAGTTCTTC. The J gene is TRBJ2-1, the V gene TRBV14; tentatively, D is TRBD1 (5 bases). Germline-derived CDR1 and CDR2 are SGHDN and FVKESK. V gave up 1 base and J gave up 4 bases, with 5 bases separating them. The CDR3 has 13 residues.